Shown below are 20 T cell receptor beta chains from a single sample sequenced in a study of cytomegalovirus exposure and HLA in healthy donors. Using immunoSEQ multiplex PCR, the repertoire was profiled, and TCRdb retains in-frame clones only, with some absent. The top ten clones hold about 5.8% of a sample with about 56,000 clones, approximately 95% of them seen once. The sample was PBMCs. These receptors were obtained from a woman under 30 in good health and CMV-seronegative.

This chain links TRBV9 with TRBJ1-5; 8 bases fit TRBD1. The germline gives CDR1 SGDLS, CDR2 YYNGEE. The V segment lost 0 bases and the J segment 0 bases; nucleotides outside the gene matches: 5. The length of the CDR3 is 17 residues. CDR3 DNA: TGTGCCAGCAGCGTAGACAGGGGGTCCTATAGCAATCAGCCCCAGCATTTT. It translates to CASSVDRGSYSNQPQHF.

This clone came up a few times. The CDR3 spells CASSRSELASNEQFF. The CDR3 bases are TGTGCCAGCAGCCGCTCGGAGCTAGCATCCAATGAGCAGTTCTTC. The V call is TRBV2, the J call TRBJ2-1; a weak D match, TRBD2 (5 bases). Trimming cost V 6 bases and J 6 bases, with 18 bases left between them. The germline CDR1 and CDR2 sequences are SNHLY and FYNNEI. The CDR3 has 15 amino acids.

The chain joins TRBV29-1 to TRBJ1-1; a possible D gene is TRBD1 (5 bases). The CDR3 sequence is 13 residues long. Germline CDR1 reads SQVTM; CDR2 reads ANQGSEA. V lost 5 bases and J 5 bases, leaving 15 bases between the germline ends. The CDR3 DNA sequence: TGCAGCGTTAGGGGCCGGGGGGAGACTGAAGCTTTCTTT. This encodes CSVRGRGETEAFF.

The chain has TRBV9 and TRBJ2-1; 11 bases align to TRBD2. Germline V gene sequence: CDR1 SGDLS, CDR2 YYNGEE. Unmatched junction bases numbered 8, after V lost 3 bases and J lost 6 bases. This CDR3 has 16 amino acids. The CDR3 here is CASSEKTGLAVNEQFF. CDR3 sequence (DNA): TGTGCCAGCAGCGAGAAGACGGGACTAGCGGTCAATGAGCAGTTCTTC.

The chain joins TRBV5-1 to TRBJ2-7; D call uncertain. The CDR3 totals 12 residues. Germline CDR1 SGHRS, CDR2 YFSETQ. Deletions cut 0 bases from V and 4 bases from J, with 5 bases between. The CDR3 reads CASSLDLYEQYF. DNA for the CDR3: TGCGCCAGCAGCTTGGACCTATACGAGCAGTACTTC.

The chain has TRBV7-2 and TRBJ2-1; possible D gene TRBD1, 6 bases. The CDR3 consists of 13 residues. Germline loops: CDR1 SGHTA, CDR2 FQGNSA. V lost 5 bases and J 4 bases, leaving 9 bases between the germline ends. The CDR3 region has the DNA TGTGCCAGCAGCCTACAGGGATACAATGAGCAGTTCTTC. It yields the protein CASSLQGYNEQFF.

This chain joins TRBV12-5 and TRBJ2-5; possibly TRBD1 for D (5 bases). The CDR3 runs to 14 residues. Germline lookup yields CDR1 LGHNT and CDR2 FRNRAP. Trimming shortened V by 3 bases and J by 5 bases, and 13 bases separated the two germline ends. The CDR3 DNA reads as TGTGCTAGTGGTTTCTCAGTAAGGGGTGAGACCCAGTACTTC. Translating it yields CASGFSVRGETQYF.

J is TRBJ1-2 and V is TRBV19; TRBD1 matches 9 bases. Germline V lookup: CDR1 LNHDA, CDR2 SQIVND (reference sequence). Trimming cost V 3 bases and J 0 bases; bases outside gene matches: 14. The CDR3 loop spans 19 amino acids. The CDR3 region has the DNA TGTGCCAGTAGTATCCTACGATTCCAACAGGGGGCGTCTAACTATGGCTACACCTTC. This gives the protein CASSILRFQQGASNYGYTF.

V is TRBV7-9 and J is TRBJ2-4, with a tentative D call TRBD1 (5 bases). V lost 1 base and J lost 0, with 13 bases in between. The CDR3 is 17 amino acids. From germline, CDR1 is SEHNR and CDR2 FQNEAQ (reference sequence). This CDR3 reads CASSLGDSALAKNIQYF. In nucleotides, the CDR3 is TGTGCCAGCAGCTTAGGCGACAGCGCTTTAGCCAAAAACATTCAGTACTTC.

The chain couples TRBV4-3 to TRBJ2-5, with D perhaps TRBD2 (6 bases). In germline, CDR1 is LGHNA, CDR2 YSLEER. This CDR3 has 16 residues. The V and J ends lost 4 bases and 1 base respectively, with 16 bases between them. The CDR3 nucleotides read TGCGCCAGCAGCCGAGAGCTCGGGGGAACCCAAGAGACCCAGTACTTC. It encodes CASSRELGGTQETQYF.

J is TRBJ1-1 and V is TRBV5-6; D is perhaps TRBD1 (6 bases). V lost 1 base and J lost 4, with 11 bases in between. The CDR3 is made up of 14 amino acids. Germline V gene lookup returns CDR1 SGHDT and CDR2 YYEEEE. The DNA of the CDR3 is TGTGCCAGCAGCTTGTGGGGGCTGTCCACTGAAGCTTTCTTT. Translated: CASSLWGLSTEAFF.

The CDR3 DNA sequence: TGTGCCAGCAGCCCACAATCAGGGCCCATAGGGAGGGGTGAAAAACTGTTTTTT. Protein product: CASSPQSGPIGRGEKLFF. V and J are TRBV7-9 and TRBJ1-4; the D gene is possibly TRBD1 (5 bases). V lost 5 bases and J 7 bases, leaving 26 bases between the germline ends. This CDR3 contains 18 residues. From germline, CDR1 is SEHNR and CDR2 FQNEAQ (reference sequence). Filled out from reference TRBV7-9 and TRBJ1-4, the complete variable domain reads DTGVSQNPRHKITKRGQNVTFRCDPISEHNRLYWYRQTLGQGPEFLTYFQNEAQLEKSRLLSDRFSAERPKGSFSTLEIQRTEQGDSAMYLCASSPQSGPIGRGEKLFFGSGTQLSVL.

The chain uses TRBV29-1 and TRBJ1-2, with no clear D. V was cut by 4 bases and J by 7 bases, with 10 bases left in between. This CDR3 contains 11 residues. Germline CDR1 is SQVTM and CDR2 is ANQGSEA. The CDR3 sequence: CSVVEAGGYTF. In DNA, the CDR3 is TGCAGCGTTGTTGAAGCCGGTGGCTACACCTTC.

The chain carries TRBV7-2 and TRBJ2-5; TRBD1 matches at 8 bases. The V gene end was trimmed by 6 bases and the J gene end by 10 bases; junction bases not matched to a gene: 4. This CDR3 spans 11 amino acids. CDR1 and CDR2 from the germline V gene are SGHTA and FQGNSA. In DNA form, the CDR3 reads TGTGCCAGCAGATTACAGGGGGACCAGTACTTC. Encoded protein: CASRLQGDQYF.

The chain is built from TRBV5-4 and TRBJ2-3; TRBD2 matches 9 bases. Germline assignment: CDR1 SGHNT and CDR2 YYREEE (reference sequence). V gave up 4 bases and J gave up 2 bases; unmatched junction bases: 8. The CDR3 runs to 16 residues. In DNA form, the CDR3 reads TGTGCCAGCAGCGCGATCGGGACTAGCTACACAGATACGCAGTATTTT. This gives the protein CASSAIGTSYTDTQYF.

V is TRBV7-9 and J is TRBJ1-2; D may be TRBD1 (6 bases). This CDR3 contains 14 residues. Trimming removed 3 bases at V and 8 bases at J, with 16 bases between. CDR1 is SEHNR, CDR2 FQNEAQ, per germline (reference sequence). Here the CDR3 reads CASSFRRTGLGYTF. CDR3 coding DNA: TGTGCCAGCAGCTTTCGGAGAACAGGGTTAGGCTACACCTTC.

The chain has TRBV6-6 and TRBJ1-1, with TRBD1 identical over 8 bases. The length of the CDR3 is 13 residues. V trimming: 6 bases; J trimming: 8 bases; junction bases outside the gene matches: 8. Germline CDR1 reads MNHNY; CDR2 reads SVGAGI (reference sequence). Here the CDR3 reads CASSLRGPAEAFF. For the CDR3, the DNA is TGTGCCAGCAGCCTCAGGGGGCCAGCCGAAGCTTTCTTT.

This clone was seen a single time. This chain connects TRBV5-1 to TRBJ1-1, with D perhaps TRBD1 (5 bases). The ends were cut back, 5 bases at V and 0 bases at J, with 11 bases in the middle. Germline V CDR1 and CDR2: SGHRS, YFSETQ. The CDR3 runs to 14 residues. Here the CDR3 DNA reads TGCGCCAGCAGGGCGTTGGGGCTGAACACTGAAGCTTTCTTT. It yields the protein CASRALGLNTEAFF.

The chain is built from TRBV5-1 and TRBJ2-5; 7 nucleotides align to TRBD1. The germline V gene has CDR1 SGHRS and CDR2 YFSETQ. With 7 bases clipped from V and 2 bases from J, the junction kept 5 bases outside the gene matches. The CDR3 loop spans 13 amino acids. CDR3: CASYRGWQETQYF. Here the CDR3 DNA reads TGCGCCAGCTACAGGGGATGGCAAGAGACCCAGTACTTC.

The chain's CDR3 is CASSVAGGSYNEQFF. CDR3 coding DNA: TGTGCCAGCAGTGTGGCGGGGGGTTCCTACAATGAGCAGTTCTTC. The chain combines TRBV6-4 with TRBJ2-1; 8 bases line up with TRBD2. Germline CDR1 reads MRHNA; CDR2 reads SNTAGT. The V gene end was trimmed by 4 bases and the J gene end by 1 base; junction bases not matched to a gene: 3. CDR3 length: 15 amino acids.